A selection of T cell receptor beta chains follows, all from one sample in a study of blood T cell repertoires in COVID-19. Sequenced by immunoSEQ multiplex PCR; TCRdb stores in-frame clones only, minus some. The repertoire has about 73,000 clones, 77% of them found once; the top ten carry 2% to 2.5%. The sequenced material came from peripheral blood. Source of these receptors: a man between 65 and 80 years old with COVID-19, enrolled during active disease. The CDR3 runs from the conserved cysteine through the conserved F or W. Fields, in order: CDR3 protein, CDR3 DNA, D gene, V gene, clone size, J gene. The D gene is left open where the match is weak. Rows may omit the clone size; those that give it use once, few, many or a size class.

CASSFTGSSYNSPLHF | TGTGCCAGCAGCTTCACAGGGAGCTCCTATAATTCACCCCTCCACTTT | . | TRBV5-8 | . | TRBJ1-6
CASSSPYEQYF | TGTGCCAGCAGCTCCCCATACGAGCAGTACTTC | . | TRBV7-9 | . | TRBJ2-7
CASSEAGNSGNTIYF | TGTGCCAGCAGTGAAGCGGGCAACTCTGGAAACACCATATATTTT | . | TRBV6-1 | . | TRBJ1-3
CASSLDSQGTEQFF | TGCGCCAGCAGCTTGGACTCTCAGGGTACTGAGCAGTTCTTC | . | TRBV5-1 | . | TRBJ2-1
CASSKGQGGLNEQYF | TGTGCCAGCTCAAAGGGACAGGGGGGCCTCAACGAGCAGTACTTC | TRBD1 | TRBV18 | . | TRBJ2-7
CASSQGTGGSEDGYTF | TGTGCCAGCAGCCAAGGGACAGGGGGCTCTGAGGATGGCTACACCTTC | TRBD1 | TRBV4-2 | . | TRBJ1-2
CASSPSSPYGYTF | TGTGCCAGCAGCCCCAGTTCTCCCTATGGCTACACCTTC | . | TRBV12-3/TRBV12-4 | . | TRBJ1-2
CASSLFGSNEQFF | TGTGCCAGCAGCTTATTCGGGTCCAATGAGCAGTTCTTC | . | TRBV7-3 | . | TRBJ2-1
CASSPLDRVGYEQYF | TGTGCCAGCAGCCCACTGGACAGGGTGGGATACGAGCAGTACTTC | TRBD1 | TRBV5-8 | . | TRBJ2-7
CASSLGTHTGELFF | TGTGCCAGCAGTCTGGGGACTCACACCGGGGAGCTGTTTTTT | . | TRBV27 | . | TRBJ2-2
CASSFSGGTGGLSYGYTF | TGTGCCAGCAGCTTTAGTGGTGGGACAGGGGGCCTATCTTATGGCTACACCTTC | TRBD1 | TRBV7-2 | few | TRBJ1-2
CASRDRAHEQYF | TGTGCCAGCAGGGACAGGGCCCACGAGCAGTACTTC | TRBD1 | TRBV2 | . | TRBJ2-7
CASSEQTGSSLAKNIQYF | TGTGCCAGCAGTGAACAGACAGGGTCAAGCCTAGCCAAAAACATTCAGTACTTC | TRBD1 | TRBV6-1 | . | TRBJ2-4
CASSPGQGRSSYNEQFF | TGTGCCAGCTCACCCGGACAGGGGAGGAGCTCCTACAATGAGCAGTTCTTC | TRBD1 | TRBV18 | . | TRBJ2-1
CASSLTGLAGEAEQFF | TGTGCCAGCAGCTTAACGGGACTAGCGGGAGAGGCTGAGCAGTTCTTC | TRBD2 | TRBV11-3 | . | TRBJ2-1
CASSAPGTGRGSPLHF | TGTGCCAGCAGCGCCCCCGGGACAGGGAGAGGGTCACCCCTCCACTTT | TRBD1 | TRBV7-2 | . | TRBJ1-6
CASSLWTTVGTEAFF | TGTGCCAGCAGTTTATGGACAACCGTGGGCACTGAAGCTTTCTTT | . | TRBV27 | . | TRBJ1-1
CASSVGQGVLDGYTF | TGTGCCAGCAGCGTAGGACAGGGGGTACTTGATGGCTACACCTTC | TRBD1 | TRBV9 | . | TRBJ1-2
CASTERRGQGYNEQFF | TGTGCCAGCACCGAGAGAAGGGGACAGGGGTACAATGAGCAGTTCTTC | TRBD1 | TRBV11-2 | . | TRBJ2-1